The TCR beta chain under discussion was sequenced for a study of shared clonotypes between healthy human individuals. Study results and limitations: Rarefaction revealed incomplete sorted-subset sequencing despite large depth.

On this clone itself: The target antigen is unknown.

J lost 7 bases, V lost 7 bases, and 11 bases had no gene match. The CDR3 is 15 amino acids. Germline CDR1 SGHTS, CDR2 YDEGEE. As processed by the authors: Quality scores were absent from the junction-only immunoSEQ sequences, so filtering differed. Only in-frame clones appear in the TCRdb table, and some are missing; sequencing was by immunoSEQ multiplex PCR. V and J calls and clone size are copied from that table; D and trimming were computed from the DNA. The table includes 2 million to 2.5 million clones, 95% detected once. Every donor, a Caucasian adult, lived in Nashville, Tennessee. The rearrangement uses TRBV5-8 and TRBJ2-1; 10 bases agree with TRBD2. The sample was naive CD4+ T cells sorted from blood. The sample's subset: CD45RA+ positively selected. The receptor's source is a man younger than 35 in good health. The CDR3 bases are TGTGCCAGCGCGGAAGGTAGCGGGGGGTGGAATGAGCAGTTCTTC. This translates into CASAEGSGGWNEQFF.